The 28 T cell receptor beta chains below were found in one sample sequenced in a study of cytomegalovirus exposure and HLA in healthy donors. The PCR employed 60 Vbeta primers together with 13 Jbeta primers. Clones were sequenced by immunoSEQ multiplex PCR, and TCRdb holds only the in-frame ones, with some missing. Seen here are about 150,000 clones, approximately 81% observed once, and the top ten hold 2% to 2.5%. Specimen: PBMCs. Source of these receptors: a boy between 2 and 15 years old in good health and CMV-seronegative.

The chain uses TRBV29-1 and TRBJ1-1; D unclear. The CDR3 totals 13 residues. V lost 8 bases to trimming and J lost 0 bases, with 13 bases between them. Germline CDR1 SQVTM, CDR2 ANQGSEA. The CDR3 DNA sequence: TGCAGCCTCCAAACAGTGATGAACACTGAAGCTTTCTTT. This translates into CSLQTVMNTEAFF.

DNA for the CDR3: TGTGCCAGCAGTGGCGTTAGGACTGATACTAACTATGGCTACACCTTC. Amino acid sequence: CASSGVRTDTNYGYTF. This chain links TRBV2 with TRBJ1-2; unclear D gene. CDR3 length: 16 amino acids. Germline CDR1 is SNHLY and CDR2 is FYNNEI. V was cut by 4 bases and J by 0 bases, with 15 bases left in between.

The rearrangement links TRBV5-1 to TRBJ1-2, with a tentative D call TRBD1 (6 bases). The CDR3 runs to 14 residues. V lost 4 bases to trimming and J lost 2 bases, with 12 bases between them. Germline V gives CDR1 SGHRS, CDR2 YFSETQ. CDR3: CASSARDINYGYTF. The CDR3 DNA sequence: TGCGCCAGCAGCGCCCGGGACATCAACTATGGCTACACCTTC. The full variable domain, completed using reference TRBV5-1 and TRBJ1-2, is KAGVTQTPRYLIKTRGQQVTLSCSPISGHRSVSWYQQTPGQGLQFLFEYFSETQRNKGNFPGRFSGRQFSNSRSEMNVSTLELGDSALYLCASSARDINYGYTFGSGTRLTVV.

The chain combines TRBV6-5 with TRBJ1-2; TRBD1 aligns across 7 bases. The V gene end was trimmed by 6 bases and the J gene end by 4 bases; junction bases not matched to a gene: 8. Germline lookup yields CDR1 MNHEY and CDR2 SVGAGI. This CDR3 region has 14 residues. The CDR3 DNA reads as TGTGCCAGCAGCGAACAGGGGTTTTCCTATGGCTACACCTTC. It encodes CASSEQGFSYGYTF.

This rearrangement joins TRBV6-5 to TRBJ2-7; 8 nucleotides align to TRBD1. Germline lookup yields CDR1 MNHEY and CDR2 SVGAGI. After removal of 5 bases from V and 2 bases from J, the junction contained 8 bases not matched to a gene. The CDR3 totals 15 residues. The CDR3 nucleotides read TGTGCCAGCAGTACGGACAGGGCCCCGCCCTACGAGCAGTACTTC. Protein sequence: CASSTDRAPPYEQYF.

The rearrangement joins TRBV14 to TRBJ2-7, with 11 nucleotides matching TRBD2. V lost 0 bases to trimming and J lost 6 bases; unmatched junction nucleotides: 10. This CDR3 is 17 amino acids long. Germline V gene lookup returns CDR1 SGHDN and CDR2 FVKESK. The CDR3 region is CASSQDKELAGVSEQYF. The CDR3 DNA is TGTGCCAGCAGCCAAGATAAGGAACTAGCGGGAGTAAGCGAGCAGTACTTC. Drawing the rest from reference TRBV14 and TRBJ2-7, the complete variable domain is EAGVTQFPSHSVIEKGQTVTLRCDPISGHDNLYWYRRVMGKEIKFLLHFVKESKQDESGMPNNRFLAERTGGTYSTLKVQPAELEDSGVYFCASSQDKELAGVSEQYFGPGTRLTVT.

The rearrangement joins TRBV5-6 to TRBJ2-7, with a tentative D call TRBD2 (5 bases). Germline V gene data show CDR1 as SGHDT and CDR2 as YYEEEE. V was trimmed by 0 bases and J by 3 bases, leaving 10 bases between them. This CDR3 has 14 amino acids. CDR3: CASSLDLAGYEQYF. CDR3 coding DNA: TGTGCCAGCAGCTTGGACTTGGCGGGCTACGAGCAGTACTTC.

The rearrangement joins TRBV30 to TRBJ2-3, with 10 positions matching TRBD2. The CDR3 sequence is 16 residues long. The V segment lost 0 bases and the J segment 1 base; nucleotides outside the gene matches: 4. Germline CDR1 GTSNPN, CDR2 SVGIG (reference sequence). The CDR3: CAWSVGLAGGTDTQYF. CDR3 coding DNA: TGTGCCTGGAGTGTAGGGCTAGCGGGGGGCACAGATACGCAGTATTTT.

This sequence joins TRBV6-4 and TRBJ2-3; 11 nucleotides line up with TRBD2. The length of the CDR3 is 14 residues. Germline-derived CDR1 and CDR2 are MRHNA and SNTAGT. The ends lost 5 bases at V and 5 bases at J; junction bases unmatched: 3. The CDR3 here is CASSLAGGEDTQYF. The CDR3 DNA sequence: TGTGCCAGCAGTCTAGCGGGAGGTGAAGATACGCAGTATTTT.

This clone was observed a few times. The chain uses TRBV5-1 and TRBJ2-3; 14 nucleotides align to TRBD2. V shed 7 bases and J 12 bases; nucleotides not matched to a gene: 7. The CDR3 length is 13 residues. The V gene's germline CDR1 is SGHRS and CDR2 YFSETQ. The CDR3 DNA is TGCGCCAGCGACCCGGGACTAGCGGGAGTTCAGTATTTT. Translating it yields CASDPGLAGVQYF.

The chain recombines TRBV11-2 with TRBJ1-4, with 8 positions matching TRBD1. The CDR3 has 16 residues. V was pared by 5 bases and J by 4 bases, with 9 bases of the junction left unmatched. CDR1 is SGHAT and CDR2 is FQNNGV in the germline V gene. CDR3 loop: CASSGLRTGLNEKLFF. In nucleotides, the CDR3 is TGTGCCAGCAGCGGGCTTCGGACAGGGCTTAATGAAAAACTGTTTTTT.

The gene calls are TRBV5-4 and TRBJ2-3, with D possibly being TRBD1 (5 bases). This CDR3 comprises 15 residues. The V and J ends lost 0 bases and 0 bases respectively, with 8 bases between them. Germline values: CDR1 SGHNT, CDR2 YYREEE (reference sequence). CDR3 nucleotides: TGTGCCAGCAGCTTGGTAGGGGTTAGCACAGATACGCAGTATTTT. Protein sequence: CASSLVGVSTDTQYF.

This clone was observed a handful of times. This chain uses TRBV5-6 with TRBJ2-7; TRBD1 agrees at 10 bases. CDR1 SGHDT and CDR2 YYEEEE come from the germline V gene. The CDR3 has 15 residues. The V gene end was trimmed by 1 base and the J gene end by 4 bases; junction bases not matched to a gene: 5. The CDR3: CASSLWDRGGYEQYF. CDR3 nucleotide sequence: TGTGCCAGCAGCTTGTGGGACAGGGGAGGGTACGAGCAGTACTTC. Variable domain in full (rest from reference TRBV5-6 and TRBJ2-7): DAGVTQSPTHLIKTRGQQVTLRCSPKSGHDTVSWYQQALGQGPQFIFQYYEEEERQRGNFPDRFSGHQFPNYSSELNVNALLLGDSALYLCASSLWDRGGYEQYFGPGTRLTVT.

The chain joins TRBV27 to TRBJ1-4; 7 bases are shared with TRBD1. This CDR3 has 15 residues. Germline CDR1 is MNHEY and CDR2 is SMNVEV (reference sequence). The trim removed 5 bases at V and 7 bases at J, leaving 10 bases unmatched. CDR3 sequence reads: CASSDRQGRGEKLFF. DNA for the CDR3: TGTGCCAGCAGTGATCGACAGGGACGAGGTGAAAAACTGTTTTTT.

The CDR3 DNA follows: TGTGCCAGCAGCGTAAATTCGTTGAGGCAGGGGGCTTGGCAGCCCCAGCATTTT. Translating gives CASSVNSLRQGAWQPQHF. This chain links TRBV9 with TRBJ1-5, with 8 positions matching TRBD1. Losses at the gene ends were 1 base for V and 7 bases for J; bases not matched to a gene: 16. Germline loops: CDR1 SGDLS, CDR2 YYNGEE. CDR3 length equals 18 residues.

The chain recombines TRBV27 with TRBJ2-5; 9 nucleotides agree with TRBD1. TRBJ2-7 explains the end of the DNA better; the J call may be wrong. The CDR3 loop spans 18 amino acids. Per the germline V gene, CDR1 is MNHEY and CDR2 is SMNVEV (reference sequence). The CDR3 sequence is CASSLRGQGILQSYEQYF. In DNA, the CDR3 is TGTGCCAGCAGTTTACGAGGACAGGGGATATTACAGTCCTACGAGCAGTACTTC.

The rearrangement uses TRBV9 and TRBJ2-7; tentatively, D is TRBD1 (6 bases). CDR1 is SGDLS, CDR2 YYNGEE, per germline. The CDR3 length is 17 residues. V lost 0 bases, J lost 6 bases, and 22 bases lay in between. The CDR3 DNA sequence: TGTGCCAGCAGCGTAGATCCCCCGACAGGATCCCTCTCCGAGCAGTACTTC. Translating it yields CASSVDPPTGSLSEQYF.

As for this clone: Germline is not matched at one junction end, which may reflect a read error. The genes are TRBV29-1 and TRBJ2-1; 10 nucleotides agree with TRBD2. Germline assignment: CDR1 SQVTM and CDR2 ANQGSEA. CDR3 length equals 13 residues. The CDR3 nucleotides read TGCAGCGTCGAAGCGGGGGGGCGATATGAGCAGTTCTTC. Protein product: CSVEAGGRYEQFF.

In the case of this clone: The junction departs from the called germline gene at one end, perhaps through a read error. The J gene is TRBJ1-2, the V gene TRBV9; 7 nucleotides match TRBD1. This CDR3 contains 13 residues. Germline values: CDR1 SGDLS, CDR2 YYNGEE. The CDR3 loop is CASSVEGALPPDF. Here the CDR3 DNA reads TGTGCCAGCAGCGTAGAGGGGGCTCTCCCGCCCGACTTC.

This clone was recorded a few times. The chain recombines TRBV5-8 with TRBJ2-7, with D possibly being TRBD1 (5 bases). The CDR3 loop spans 11 amino acids. Trimming removed 8 bases at V and 5 bases at J, with 11 bases between. Germline lookup yields CDR1 SGHTS and CDR2 YDEGEE. The CDR3 region has the DNA TGTGCCAGTATCAGGGTCCACGAGCAGTACTTC. Protein product: CASIRVHEQYF.

The V gene is TRBV6-1, the J gene TRBJ2-1; 9 nucleotides align to TRBD2. Trimming cost V 4 bases and J 7 bases; bases outside gene matches: 5. Germline CDR1 MNHNS, CDR2 SASEGT. The CDR3 has 14 amino acids. This CDR3 is CASSAYLAGNEQFF. The CDR3 DNA follows: TGTGCCAGCAGTGCCTACCTAGCGGGGAATGAGCAGTTCTTC.

The chain employs TRBV25-1 and TRBJ1-3; 9 bases match TRBD1. CDR3 length: 18 amino acids. V shed 5 bases, J shed 4 bases, and the junction held 15 bases outside the gene matches. Germline V lookup: CDR1 MGHDK, CDR2 SYGVNS. CDR3 nucleotides: TGTGCCAGCAGTACCAATACAGGGGGCGAATTGGTGGGAAACACCATATATTTT. Its translation is CASSTNTGGELVGNTIYF.

The genes are TRBV5-4 and TRBJ2-3; 11 bases line up with TRBD2. The germline V gene encodes CDR1 SGHNT and CDR2 YYREEE (reference sequence). Unmatched junction bases numbered 8, after V lost 4 bases and J lost 1 base. This CDR3 is built from 17 residues. In DNA form, the CDR3 reads TGTGCCAGCAGCCCACCCGGGACTAGCGGACGCACAGATACGCAGTATTTT. This encodes CASSPPGTSGRTDTQYF.

The gene calls are TRBV30 and TRBJ1-2; no reliable D call. V was trimmed by 1 base and J by 8 bases, leaving 14 bases between them. Germline V gene lookup returns CDR1 GTSNPN and CDR2 SVGIG (reference sequence). This CDR3 is built from 13 residues. DNA for the CDR3: TGTGCCTGGAGTGGGGAGGCATTTGGCGGCTACACCTTC. This gives the protein CAWSGEAFGGYTF.

The chain has TRBV5-5 and TRBJ2-3, with no clear D. Per germline, CDR1 SGHKS and CDR2 YYEKEE (reference sequence). CDR3 length: 15 amino acids. Between the trimmed V and J ends, which lost 4 bases and 0 bases, there was a span of 12 bases. DNA for the CDR3: TGTGCCAGCAGCCTTGACTCAGCTAGCACAGATACGCAGTATTTT. Translation: CASSLDSASTDTQYF.

This clone is a singleton in its sample. V gene TRBV7-2 combines with J gene TRBJ2-7, with D maybe TRBD1 (6 bases). V lost 2 bases and J lost 2, with 13 bases in between. The V gene's germline CDR1 is SGHTA and CDR2 FQGNSA. CDR3 length equals 15 residues. The CDR3 reads CASSLTGGQTYEQYF. The CDR3 nucleotides are TGTGCCAGCAGCTTAACCGGCGGACAGACCTACGAGCAGTACTTC.

This clone was observed a few times. CDR3: CASSFQGTGELFF. CDR3 sequence (DNA): TGTGCCAGCAGCTTCCAGGGGACCGGGGAGCTGTTTTTT. The rearrangement uses TRBV7-2 and TRBJ2-2, with D perhaps TRBD1 (6 bases). The CDR3 covers 13 residues. The germline V gene has CDR1 SGHTA and CDR2 FQGNSA. Between the trimmed V and J ends, which lost 3 bases and 5 bases, there was a span of 7 bases.

This clone was seen once. The chain links TRBV4-3 to TRBJ1-1; D possibly corresponds to TRBD1 (5 bases). The CDR3 contains 18 residues. CDR1 and CDR2 (germline): LGHNA, YSLEER. The V end was cut by 2 bases, the J end by 0 bases, with 19 bases between. CDR3 nucleotide sequence: TGCGCCAGCAGCCAAAATCCAAACGGGGGATCCATGAACACTGAAGCTTTCTTT. This gives the protein CASSQNPNGGSMNTEAFF.